This T cell receptor beta chain emerged from a study of Graves' ophthalmopathy and Graves' hyperthyroidism. Investigators amplified TCR beta CDR3 regions from RNA transcripts. HTBI primers were used in a first-round RT-PCR, which preceded a second-round multiplex PCR. TCRdb re-analysed the multiplex PCR reads in MiXCR, keeping a single row per CDR3 protein. This sample has around 1.1 million distinct CDR3 sequences, with 35% to 40% found just once. Germline values: CDR1 ENHRY, CDR2 SYGVKD. J lost 3 bases, V lost 10 bases, and 5 bases had no gene match. The CDR3 has 14 amino acids. Ineligible for inclusion were patients with other autoimmune diseases, uncontrolled infections, pregnancy or lactation.

V and J are TRBV10-3 and TRBJ2-2, with TRBD1 matching 10 bases. Sample: peripheral blood or thyroid tissue (not recorded which). The TCR sequence derives from an adult man with Graves' hyperthyroidism. CDR3 bases: TGTGCCACCCGACAGGGGGCAGACACCGGGGAGCTGTTTTTT. Residues: CATRQGADTGELFF.